This T cell receptor beta chain was captured by sequencing in a study of OX40 agonist ivuxolimab in advanced cancers. Study-level background: An agonistic human IgG2 monoclonal antibody against OX40 (CD134) was given. Hepatocellular carcinoma, melanoma, renal cell or head and neck cancer affected the dose-escalation patients.

This clone showed up just once. Other DNA sequences in this specimen translate into the identical CDR3. Produced via immunoSEQ multiplex PCR; TCRdb's table is partial and in-frame only. This repertoire shows approximately 28,000 clones, approximately 85% found once; its top ten account for roughly 25%. The germline V gene encodes CDR1 MDHEN and CDR2 SYDVKM. The CDR3 is 13 residues long. Trimming cost V 3 bases and J 2 bases, with 8 bases left between them. Cycle 7 day 1, cycle 4 day 1, and baseline were the timepoints at which blood was sampled. This clonotype was sampled from an adult with an advanced solid tumor such as melanoma, head and neck, liver or kidney cancer. The chain joins TRBV28 to TRBJ2-7; tentatively, D is TRBD1 (5 bases). Source: CD4+ or CD8+ T cells sorted from blood, taken in a trial of the OX40 agonist ivuxolimab. This chain's CDR3 is CASSFGQAYEQYF. CDR3 bases: TGTGCCAGCAGTTTTGGACAAGCCTACGAGCAGTACTTC.